These T cell receptor beta chains were read from a single sample in a study of T cell responses to AZD1222 COVID-19 vaccine. The assay was immunoSEQ multiplex PCR, and TCRdb's table has in-frame clones only and misses some. The table includes under 150,000 clones, almost 90% detected once. Here the sequenced sample was peripheral blood, taken 28 days after the second AZD1222 dose. These receptors came from an adult who received the AZD1222 COVID-19 vaccine. Each CDR3 is given with its conserved first and last residue. The D gene is left open where the match is weak. Only some rows state a clone size, as once, few, many or a class for expanded clones.

j_call | clone_size | v_call | d_call | cdr3_nt | cdr3_aa
TRBJ1-2 | . | TRBV24-1 | . | TGTGCCACCAGTGACTACACAGAACGGGATGGCTACACCTTC | CATSDYTERDGYTF
TRBJ2-7 | . | TRBV7-9 | . | TGTGCCAGCCTACTCCGGGGCCCGGACCACGAGCAGTACTTC | CASLLRGPDHEQYF
TRBJ2-7 | . | TRBV4-3 | . | TGCGCCAGCAGCCAAGATCTCCGGGAGTCACGGTACGAGCAGTACTTC | CASSQDLRESRYEQYF
TRBJ1-2 | . | TRBV11-2 | TRBD1 | TGTGCCAGCAGCGTGGGACAGCTCTATGGCTACACCTTC | CASSVGQLYGYTF
TRBJ2-2 | once | TRBV28 | . | TGTGCCAGCTCAGGGGCGAACACCGGGGAGCTGTTTTTT | CASSGANTGELFF
TRBJ1-2 | once | TRBV28 | . | TGTGCCAGCAGTTACAGGGATTTTTCTAACTATGGCTACACCTTC | CASSYRDFSNYGYTF
TRBJ1-4 | once | TRBV6-6 | . | TGTGCCAGCAGGCAGGACAGCCCCAAACTGTTTTTT | CASRQDSPKLFF
TRBJ1-1 | once | TRBV6-4 | . | TGTGCCAGCAGTCCAAAGATGGCCATCGCTGAAGCTTTCTTT | CASSPKMAIAEAFF
TRBJ1-1 | . | TRBV7-2 | . | TGTGCCAGCAGCTTGTGGGTGAACACTGAAGCTTTCTTT | CASSLWVNTEAFF
TRBJ2-7 | . | TRBV27 | TRBD2 | TGTGCCAGCAGGCTGACTAGCGGGACGTCCTACGAGCAGTACTTC | CASRLTSGTSYEQYF
TRBJ1-2 | . | TRBV6-1 | . | TGTGCCAGCAGTGAAGGGCAGGGGATTTGGACCTTC | CASSEGQGIWTF
TRBJ2-3 | . | TRBV14 | . | TGTGCCAGCAGCCTTAACGTGGGGGCAGATACGCAGTATTTT | CASSLNVGADTQYF
TRBJ2-7 | . | TRBV4-2 | . | TGTGCCAGCAGCCAAGGATTGTTAGGAAATTCCTACGAGCAGTACTTC | CASSQGLLGNSYEQYF
TRBJ2-5 | . | TRBV2 | . | TGTGCCAGCAACACCGAAAACCCCTTGGGGGAGACCCAGTACTTC | CASNTENPLGETQYF
TRBJ2-2 | . | TRBV11-1 | . | TGTGCCAGCAGCTTAGTGTTTGCCTCCCGAACCGGGGAGCTGTTTTTT | CASSLVFASRTGELFF
TRBJ1-1 | once | TRBV7-3 | . | TGTGCCAGCAGCGGTTGGGGCACTGAAGCTTTCTTT | CASSGWGTEAFF
TRBJ1-6 | . | TRBV6-5 | TRBD1 | TGTGCCAGCAGGGACAGGGGGCTTTCACCCCTCCACTTT | CASRDRGLSPLHF
TRBJ1-2 | . | TRBV19 | . | TGTGCCAGTAGTATCGGGGAGTATGGCTACACCTTC | CASSIGEYGYTF
TRBJ2-7 | once | TRBV7-9 | . | TGTGCCAGCGGCGTGGACAGTCAATACGAGCAGTACTTC | CASGVDSQYEQYF
TRBJ1-4 | . | TRBV7-2 | TRBD1 | TGTGCCAGCAGCTTAAGACAGGGGGTTGCAACTAATGAAAAACTGTTTTTT | CASSLRQGVATNEKLFF
TRBJ2-3 | once | TRBV25-1 | . | TGTGCCAGCAGTGCCAAGACAGATACGCAGTATTTT | CASSAKTDTQYF
TRBJ1-4 | . | TRBV13 | TRBD1 | TGTGCCAGCAGCCCTCGACAGGGAACTAATGAAAAACTGTTTTTT | CASSPRQGTNEKLFF
TRBJ1-3 | . | TRBV28 | TRBD1 | TGTGCCAGCAGTCGGGGGGGGACAGTCGGGCGAAACACCATATATTTT | CASSRGGTVGRNTIYF
TRBJ2-7 | . | TRBV18 | TRBD1 | TGTGCCAGCTCACCCTCCGGACAGGGGGGCGAGCAGTACTTC | CASSPSGQGGEQYF
TRBJ2-1 | . | TRBV6-1 | . | TGTGCCAGCACGCAGGGTCCTAATACCAATGAGCAGTTCTTC | CASTQGPNTNEQFF
TRBJ2-2 | few | TRBV5-4 | . | TGTGCCAGCAGCTTAGGGCAGACCACCGGGGAGCTGTTTTTT | CASSLGQTTGELFF
TRBJ1-1 | . | TRBV6-1 | . | TGTGCCAGCAGTGAAGGCCTAGGAGGGGCTGGAAACACTGAAGCTTTCTTT | CASSEGLGGAGNTEAFF
TRBJ2-1 | . | TRBV6-5 | . | TGTGCCAGCAGCGCCCGGCAGGGGCAGGATGAGCAGTTCTTC | CASSARQGQDEQFF
TRBJ1-2 | . | TRBV28 | TRBD1 | TGTGCCAGCAGTTTATTGCCCGGACAGGGGAATGGCTACACCTTC | CASSLLPGQGNGYTF
TRBJ2-7 | . | TRBV3-1/TRBV3-2 | . | TGTGCCAGCAGGCAGGGCTACGAGCAGTACTTC | CASRQGYEQYF
TRBJ2-1 | few | TRBV4-3 | TRBD2 | TGCGCCAGTTCGGGGGGGGTCTACAATGAGCAGTTCTTC | CASSGGVYNEQFF
TRBJ2-3 | . | TRBV7-9 | . | TGTGCCAGCAGCTTAGGAAGCCGAGGAGGGAGACCGCAGTATTTT | CASSLGSRGGRPQYF
TRBJ2-7 | . | TRBV28 | . | TGTGCCAGCAGTTTATCAGAGCAGTACTTC | CASSLSEQYF
TRBJ2-2 | . | TRBV4-1 | . | TGCGCCACGACCCGGGACCCTCGGTCGGGGGAGCTGTTTTTT | CATTRDPRSGELFF
TRBJ2-5 | . | TRBV2 | . | TGTGCCAGCAGTGAAAGTGGCACCCAAGAGACCCAGTACTTC | CASSESGTQETQYF
TRBJ1-2 | . | TRBV2 | . | TGTGCCAGCCGCGCGTCGGTCTATGGCTACACCTTC | CASRASVYGYTF
TRBJ1-1 | . | TRBV4-3 | . | TGCGCCAGCAGCGTAGGGCTCCACACTGAAGCTTTCTTT | CASSVGLHTEAFF
TRBJ1-3 | . | TRBV29-1 | TRBD1 | TGCAGCGGGCAAATCGGGACAGCCTCTGGAAACACCATATATTTT | CSGQIGTASGNTIYF
TRBJ1-6 | . | TRBV6-6 | . | TGTGCCAGCCAAGAGGGGAGCTCCTATAATTCACCCCTCCACTTT | CASQEGSSYNSPLHF
TRBJ1-2 | . | TRBV29-1 | TRBD1 | TGCAGCGTCGAGCCCGGGACAGAGTATGGCTACACCTTC | CSVEPGTEYGYTF
TRBJ2-3 | . | TRBV7-2 | TRBD2 | TGTGCCAGCTTTTTAAAAGCGGGGGGGGATACGCAGTATTTT | CASFLKAGGDTQYF
TRBJ2-5 | . | TRBV6-6 | . | TGTGCCACCAGGCGGGATTACCAAGAGACCCAGTACTTC | CATRRDYQETQYF
TRBJ1-6 | . | TRBV3-1/TRBV3-2 | . | TGTGCCAGCAGCCAAGAAAGAGGCAGGGGCTCCTATAATTCACCCCTCCACTTT | CASSQERGRGSYNSPLHF
TRBJ1-1 | once | TRBV9 | TRBD1 | TGTGCCAGCAGCGTTACAGGGGACAACACTGAAGCTTTCTTT | CASSVTGDNTEAFF
TRBJ2-2 | once | TRBV4-2 | TRBD2 | TGTGCCAGCAGCCAAGATCGGGGGACTAGCGGGTATCCGGAGCTGTTTTTT | CASSQDRGTSGYPELFF
TRBJ2-6 | . | TRBV6-5 | . | TGTGCCAGCAGAACAGGGCCCGGGGCCAACGTCCTGACTTTC | CASRTGPGANVLTF
TRBJ1-1 | . | TRBV7-9 | TRBD1 | TGTGCCAGCAGCTTATCTTATGGGACAGTTGAAGCTTTCTTT | CASSLSYGTVEAFF
TRBJ2-5 | once | TRBV19 | TRBD1 | TGTGCCAGTAGTGGCCGGGACAGGAGTAACCAAGAGACCCAGTACTTC | CASSGRDRSNQETQYF
TRBJ2-1 | . | TRBV5-1 | TRBD2 | TGCGCCAGCAGCGTCCCCGGGACTAGTTTCAATGAGCAGTTCTTC | CASSVPGTSFNEQFF
TRBJ2-2 | . | TRBV6-2/TRBV6-3 | TRBD1 | TGTGCCAGCAGTGGACAGGGGTTCACCGGGGAGCTGTTTTTT | CASSGQGFTGELFF